The 8 T cell receptor beta chains presented below share a single source sample, sequenced in a study of T cell responses to AZD1222 COVID-19 vaccine. Libraries were prepared by immunoSEQ multiplex PCR; TCRdb keeps only in-frame clonotypes and omits some of them. The sample contains 100,000 to 150,000 clones, 88% of which appear only once. The material sequenced was peripheral blood, taken on day 0 of AZD1222 vaccination. All receptors come from an adult in good health.

This chain links TRBV5-1 with TRBJ2-7; possible D gene TRBD1, 5 bases. Germline assignment: CDR1 SGHRS and CDR2 YFSETQ. The V and J ends lost 0 bases and 2 bases respectively, with 12 bases between them. The CDR3 contains 15 residues. In nucleotides, the CDR3 is TGCGCCAGCAGCTTGGAGACAGAAAACCCCTACGAGCAGTACTTC. This codes for CASSLETENPYEQYF.

V gene TRBV5-4 combines with J gene TRBJ2-3, with D tentatively TRBD1 (6 bases). Trimming left V 3 bases short and J 4 bases short, with 12 bases between. Germline CDR1 SGHNT, CDR2 YYREEE (reference sequence). The CDR3 spans 14 residues. This CDR3 reads CASSSTGKPDTQYF. The CDR3 DNA reads TGTGCCAGCAGCTCTACAGGGAAACCAGATACGCAGTATTTT.

The chain employs TRBV10-3 and TRBJ2-6; 9 positions agree with TRBD1. Germline CDR1 ENHRY, CDR2 SYGVKD. The CDR3 is 18 residues long. V dropped 4 bases and J dropped 4; count of bases not matched to a gene: 11. For the CDR3, the DNA is TGTGCCATCAGTGGCCGACCGGGACAGGGTACCGGGGCCAACGTCCTGACTTTC. This gives the protein CAISGRPGQGTGANVLTF.

V gene TRBV10-3 combines with J gene TRBJ2-3; D perhaps matches TRBD1 (6 bases). Trimming left V 3 bases short and J 5 bases short, with 12 bases between. Germline V gene sequence: CDR1 ENHRY, CDR2 SYGVKD. CDR3 length equals 14 residues. The CDR3 is CAISEYTGIDTQYF. Written as DNA, the CDR3 is TGTGCCATCAGTGAATACACAGGGATAGATACGCAGTATTTT.

This clone has just one count. V and J are TRBV6-2 or TRBV6-3 and TRBJ1-2, with D perhaps TRBD1 (6 bases). This CDR3 is 15 amino acids long. In germline, CDR1 is MNHEY, CDR2 SVGEGT. Deletions cut 0 bases from V and 6 bases from J, with 14 bases between. CDR3 sequence reads: CASSYSGGVNHGYTF. The DNA of the CDR3 is TGTGCCAGCAGTTACTCGGGGGGCGTGAACCATGGCTACACCTTC.

V gene TRBV11-2 combines with J gene TRBJ1-2; D ambiguous. The CDR3 spans 13 residues. V lost 5 bases and J lost 3, with 10 bases in between. The germline CDR1 and CDR2 sequences are SGHAT and FQNNGV. The CDR3 loop reads CASSPAEHYGYTF. The CDR3 DNA is TGTGCCAGCAGCCCTGCGGAGCACTATGGCTACACCTTC.

The gene calls are TRBV11-3 and TRBJ2-1; D unresolved. Germline V gene sequence: CDR1 SGHNT, CDR2 YENEEA. Trimming pared 1 base from V and 6 bases from J, leaving 10 bases between. The CDR3 runs to 14 residues. CDR3 nucleotide sequence: TGTGCCAGCAGCTTAGGTGACGGCTTCAATGAGCAGTTCTTC. Residues: CASSLGDGFNEQFF.

The chain links TRBV19 to TRBJ2-5; unclear D gene. Germline V lookup: CDR1 LNHDA, CDR2 SQIVND (reference sequence). V was clipped by 4 bases and J by 1 base, with 10 bases between them. There are 14 residues in the CDR3. CDR3 nucleotides: TGTGCCAGTAGTAGCTCACATATCCAAGAGACCCAGTACTTC. It is translated as CASSSSHIQETQYF.